This TCR beta chain was documented in a study of control samples from healthy donors and cancer patients. This CDR3 has 13 amino acids. The V and J ends lost 0 bases and 12 bases respectively, with 15 bases between them. The germline V gene has CDR1 SGDLS and CDR2 YYNGEE. Generated by immunoSEQ multiplex PCR, the TCRdb table keeps only in-frame clones and is missing some. The sample includes around 190,000 clones. The chain is built from TRBV9 and TRBJ1-1; the D gene is possibly TRBD1 (6 bases). The sample comprised blood. This TCR came from a woman aged 25 to 39 in good health. This CDR3 is CASSVAPHRVTFF. In DNA, the CDR3 is TGTGCCAGCAGCGTAGCTCCCCACAGGGTGACTTTCTTT.